Sequencing of this T cell receptor beta chain was carried out in a study of metastatic and nonmetastatic thyroid tumors. The CDR3 extends over 14 amino acids. Per the germline V gene, CDR1 is SGHNT and CDR2 is YENEEA. With 1 base removed from V and 4 bases from J, the gap between germline ends came to 8 bases. Thyroid surgery was performed in patients who had received no treatment beforehand. MiXCR reprocessed the PCR reads for TCRdb. The sample contains 15,000 to 20,000 clones, less than 25% of which appear only once. The sample comprised adjacent normal tissue. The rearrangement joins TRBV11-3 to TRBJ2-1; the D gene is possibly TRBD2 (6 bases). The TCR comes from a female donor with papillary thyroid cancer or a benign thyroid nodule (not recorded which). Some clones in this sample may be carry-over from other donors' samples. The CDR3 coding sequence is TGTGCCAGCAGCTTAGGGGGGACTTACAATGAGCAGTTCTTC. Amino acids: CASSLGGTYNEQFF. The full variable domain, its missing parts supplied by reference TRBV11-3 and TRBJ2-1, is EAGVVQSPRYKIIEKKQPVAFWCNPISGHNTLYWYLQNLGQGPELLIRYENEEAVDDSQLPKDRFSAERLKGVDSTLKIQPAELGDSAVYLCASSLGGTYNEQFFGPGTRLTVL.